This TCR beta chain was recovered during a study of tumor-infiltrating lymphocytes in primary liver carcinoma (dated by TCRdb to the late 2010s). Some background on the complete study: Hepatocellular carcinoma (four) or combined HCC and intrahepatic cholangiocarcinoma (one) was present in the five patients, who were three men and two women aged 30 to 69 years. The five patients had tumors of stage T1-T3 N0M0, with maximum diameters ranging from about 4 to 11 cm. Roughly 3.65 to 7.13 million productive TCRbeta reads were obtained per sample, and no significant difference in read depth was found between tissue types. For each liver tumor, the study sampled five regions along with adjacent normal tissue and blood, and applied TCRbeta repertoire sequencing, expression microarrays and whole-exome sequencing. A total of approximately 35 specimens from 5 patients underwent TCRbeta repertoire sequencing, comprising roughly 25 tumor regions, 5 adjacent noncancerous liver tissues and 5 peripheral blood samples. Technical replicate repertoires showed high reproducibility, with mean shared-clone rates roughly 0.89 and correlation coefficients above 0.95.

Without any cell sorting, total RNA and DNA were extracted together from around 18-30 mg of bulk tissue using the AllPrep DNA/RNA mini kit. Between November 2015 and 2016, 4 to 6 patients in China with histopathologically diagnosed primary liver carcinoma had surgical resection. At the time of sampling, the patients were treatment-naive and had chronic HBV infection. Each fresh piece of tumor and adjacent tissue was cut in two, with one half stored in RNAlater at -80 degrees C and the other half sent for histology. For this clonotype: Its cognate antigen has yet to be identified. No base-level quality is on record; no much larger clone is a single base apart.

Summary of the overall study and its limitations: Comparison of CD4+ and CD8+ T cell repertoires was precluded by the use of bulk unsorted samples. A significantly larger repertoire fraction was made up by the top 250 clones in tumors than in blood (p = 0.039). Consistent with antigen-driven expansion, pairs of tumor regions showed higher repertoire overlap (mean around 36%) than either tumor-adjacent pairs (roughly 17%) or tumor-blood pairs (roughly 15%). With just four or five patients in the study, the authors point out that the findings should be validated in a larger study. Only the TCR beta chain was sequenced, so true repertoire diversity is likely underestimated because unpaired alpha chains were not captured.

TCRbeta-specific cDNA was reverse-transcribed from 500 ng total RNA using a constant-region primer and ProtoScript II reverse transcriptase. The TCRbeta libraries were prepared through three rounds of nested multiplex PCR following a slightly modified ARM-PCR procedure. The first two PCR rounds used multiplex TRBV1-TRBV30 forward primers with a Cbeta reverse primer, each for approximately 11 cycles. A final 25-cycle PCR with Deep VentR polymerase added sample barcodes and Illumina adapters. Amplicons of 200-500 bp were gel-purified with a QIAquick gel extraction kit before sequencing. An Illumina HiSeq 2500 was used to sequence the TCRbeta amplicons, generating 250-bp paired-end reads. Concerning the study's data processing: To recover full CDR3 sequences, reads were quality-trimmed using Trimmomatic v0.33 and paired reads were then merged using FLASH v1.2.11. V, D and J germline segments were assigned to the rearranged TCRbeta sequences using MiGEC v1.2.1b. Clonotype statistics, along with Shannon-Wiener diversity indices, were calculated using VDJtools v1.0.0. Except for diversity analysis, only the 250 most abundant clonotypes of each sample were used in subsequent analyses to reduce sampling bias. TCRdb reanalyzed the raw reads on its own, using fastp at Q25 for trimming and MiXCR for clone calling, and kept in-frame beta chains. Entries that share a CDR3 protein sequence are merged under the most common genes and DNA. These V and J calls rely on TCRdb rather than the paper's analysis. This sample lists more than 70,000 distinct CDR3 sequences; roughly 71% were detected once. In total, the top ten clones hold 26% of the sample.

Trimming leaves V shorter by 11 bases and J shorter by 5 bases, with the junction holding 14 bases beyond the gene matches. CDR1 and CDR2, per the germline V gene, are MGHRA and YSYEKL. There are 15 amino acids in the CDR3, from cysteine to phenylalanine inclusive. The CDR3 DNA has 45 bases and is translated from base 1. The chain uses TRBV4-1 and TRBJ2-7; the junction holds 11 bases that match TRBD1. The sequencing input was tumor-adjacent normal liver tissue. This receptor was taken from a man aged 40-50 years with primary liver carcinoma and hepatitis B virus infection. In nucleotide form, the sequence is TGCGCCGGCGGCCAGGGTTGGACAGGGGGCGACGAGCAGTACTTC. It translates to CAGGQGWTGGDEQYF.